These 26 T cell receptor beta chains were all obtained from the same sample, sequenced in a study of T-cell reconstitution after alpha-beta-depleted transplantation in children (dated by TCRdb to about 2016). Library preparation used PCR. The instrument was an Illumina HiSeq 2500. To normalize quantification of the TCRbeta repertoire, the TCR libraries were built with molecular barcoding that relied on unique molecular identifiers. In-frame beta chains were kept once TCRdb had trimmed the public reads at Q25 with fastp and called clones with MiXCR. Rows with one shared CDR3 protein collapse into an entry with the most common genes and DNA. This sample lists approximately 630,000 distinct CDR3 sequences; around 13% were detected once. The ten largest clones represent around 0.76% of the sample. According to the study, the label for this sample's treatment or condition signals: allogeneic hematopoietic cell transplantation with graft depleted of TCRalphabeta T cells and CD19 B cells.

The source was PBMCs, collected before TCRalphabeta/CD19-depleted stem cell transplant. The origin of the receptors is a girl aged 2-10 years with congenital amegakaryocytic thrombocytopenia, due to receive a stem cell transplant.

This clonotype was observed many times. This chain links TRBV5-6 with TRBJ2-5, with 8 bases that match TRBD2. The CDR3 has 15 amino acids. Germline V gene lookup returns CDR1 SGHDT and CDR2 YYEEEE. The V and J ends lost 3 bases and 2 bases, in that order; junction bases with no gene match: 6. DNA of the CDR3: TGTGCCAGCAGCTCGCGGCCTAGCGGGCAAGAGACCCAGTACTTC. It encodes CASSSRPSGQETQYF.

There are many counts of this clonotype. The chain employs TRBV5-1 and TRBJ2-5; D ambiguous. There are 13 residues in the CDR3. Trimming left V 1 base short and J 5 bases short, with 9 bases between. The V gene's germline CDR1 is SGHRS and CDR2 YFSETQ. Here the CDR3 reads CASSLIGFETQYF. CDR3 sequence (DNA): TGCGCCAGCAGCTTGATCGGTTTTGAGACCCAGTACTTC.

Many counts were recorded for this clonotype. CDR3 loop: CSARPTSYNEQFF. The CDR3 DNA reads TGCAGTGCTAGACCAACTAGCTACAATGAGCAGTTCTTC. The chain is built from TRBV20-1 and TRBJ2-1; D is possibly TRBD2 (5 bases). CDR1 and CDR2 from the germline V gene are DFQATT and SNEGSKA (reference sequence). Trimming took 2 bases from V and 3 from J, leaving 8 bases between them. The CDR3 sequence is 13 residues long.

This clonotype occurred many times. The chain is built from TRBV29-1 and TRBJ2-3; 8 bases fit TRBD2. The germline gives CDR1 SQVTM, CDR2 ANQGSEA. The V segment lost 6 bases and the J segment 2 bases; nucleotides outside the gene matches: 4. CDR3 length: 13 amino acids. Here the CDR3 reads CSVVAGNTDTQYF. Here the CDR3 DNA reads TGCAGCGTAGTAGCGGGGAACACAGATACGCAGTATTTT.

This clonotype showed up many times. The CDR3 region has the DNA TGCGCCAGCAGCTTTGGGGGAGATCCCTACGAGCAGTACTTC. Encoded protein: CASSFGGDPYEQYF. The chain has TRBV5-1 and TRBJ2-7; D tentatively fits TRBD1 or TRBD2 (5 bases each). Germline V lookup: CDR1 SGHRS, CDR2 YFSETQ. The V gene lost 2 bases and the J gene lost 2 bases, with 11 bases spanning the gap. The CDR3 totals 14 residues.

This clonotype was seen at least ten times. CDR3 loop: CASTEMNTEAFF. The CDR3 nucleotides are TGTGCCAGCACCGAAATGAACACTGAAGCTTTCTTT. The chain employs TRBV12-3 or TRBV12-4 and TRBJ1-1; the D is unclear. Trimming shortened V by 7 bases and J by 0 bases, and 6 bases separated the two germline ends. This CDR3 has 12 amino acids.

This clonotype was recorded a few times. The V call is TRBV12-3 or TRBV12-4, the J call TRBJ1-2; a weak D match, TRBD1 (5 bases). The CDR3 is made up of 14 amino acids. V lost 6 bases and J lost 4, with 15 bases in between. The CDR3 bases are TGTGCCAGCAGAGCCTTGGGGGTTGCCTATGGCTACACCTTC. It codes for CASRALGVAYGYTF.

This clonotype was seen more than once but under ten times. The V gene is TRBV20-1, the J gene TRBJ2-1; 9 nucleotides align to TRBD2. CDR1 is DFQATT and CDR2 is SNEGSKA in the germline V gene (reference sequence). The CDR3 loop spans 16 amino acids. With 1 base clipped from V and 2 bases from J, the junction kept 6 bases outside the gene matches. The CDR3 loop is CSARGLAGETYNEQFF. CDR3 DNA: TGCAGTGCTAGAGGCTTAGCGGGAGAGACCTACAATGAGCAGTTCTTC.

This rearrangement joins TRBV2 to TRBJ1-5, with 7 bases matching TRBD1. Germline trimming cut 6 bases from V and 7 bases from J; bases unmatched to any gene: 12. The CDR3 loop spans 15 amino acids. Germline CDR1 reads SNHLY; CDR2 reads FYNNEI. The CDR3 sequence is CASSIGTAIVQPQHF. The DNA for the CDR3 is TGTGCCAGCAGCATCGGGACAGCTATCGTCCAGCCCCAGCATTTT.

This clonotype was found many times. The rearrangement links TRBV5-1 to TRBJ1-2; unclear D gene. The V and J ends lost 0 bases and 6 bases respectively, with 9 bases between them. From germline, CDR1 is SGHRS and CDR2 YFSETQ. The CDR3 covers 13 residues. The chain's CDR3 is CASSLVGNDGYTF. CDR3 coding DNA: TGCGCCAGCAGCTTGGTAGGGAATGATGGCTACACCTTC.

The V and J genes are TRBV2 and TRBJ2-3; D gene unclear. Germline CDR1 SNHLY, CDR2 FYNNEI. The ends were cut back, 7 bases at V and 1 base at J, with 9 bases in the middle. This CDR3 is 13 amino acids long. DNA for the CDR3: TGTGCCAGCAAGGTATTGGGCACAGATACGCAGTATTTT. Amino acids: CASKVLGTDTQYF. Full variable domain (remainder filled in from reference TRBV2 and TRBJ2-3): EPEVTQTPSHQVTQMGQEVILRCVPISNHLYFYWYRQILGQKVEFLVSFYNNEISEKSEIFDDQFSVERPDGSNFTLKIRSTKLEDSAMYFCASKVLGTDTQYFGPGTRLTVL.

This clonotype was observed at least ten times. The V gene is TRBV10-3, the J gene TRBJ2-1; 7 bases fit TRBD2. The V gene's germline CDR1 is ENHRY and CDR2 SYGVKD. The V and J ends lost 9 bases and 7 bases, in that order; junction bases with no gene match: 9. The CDR3 runs 13 residues. CDR3 in amino acids: CAMGGRSENEQFF. The CDR3 coding sequence is TGTGCCATGGGCGGGAGATCCGAGAATGAGCAGTTCTTC.

This sequence joins TRBV20-1 and TRBJ2-5, with 7 positions matching TRBD2. V trimming: 0 bases; J trimming: 5 bases; junction bases outside the gene matches: 6. Per germline, CDR1 DFQATT and CDR2 SNEGSKA (reference sequence). This CDR3 contains 14 residues. CDR3 bases: TGCAGTGCTAGAGACGGGGAGGGGCGGGAGACCCAGTACTTC. Its translation: CSARDGEGRETQYF.

J is TRBJ2-1 and V is TRBV30, with a tentative D call TRBD2 (5 bases). Trimming stripped 2 bases from V and 8 bases from J, with 16 bases between. The CDR3 extends over 14 amino acids. From germline, CDR1 is GTSNPN and CDR2 SVGIG (reference sequence). CDR3 residues: CAWSPQDFSDEQFF. In nucleotides, the CDR3 is TGTGCCTGGAGTCCCCAGGACTTTAGCGATGAGCAGTTCTTC.

The chain uses TRBV7-9 and TRBJ2-4; D is perhaps TRBD2 (6 bases). Germline V lookup: CDR1 SEHNR, CDR2 FQNEAQ (reference sequence). V shed 4 bases and J shed 3 bases, with 7 bases lying between them. The CDR3 sequence is 13 residues long. The CDR3 protein is CASSSGLKNIQYF. DNA for the CDR3: TGTGCCAGCAGCTCGGGACTCAAAAACATTCAGTACTTC.

The V gene is TRBV12-3 or TRBV12-4, the J gene TRBJ2-7; D is uncertain. V lost 0 bases and J 6 bases, leaving 12 bases between the germline ends. The CDR3 is 14 residues long. In DNA form, the CDR3 reads TGTGCCAGCAGTTTAGCGCTCCGGATACGCGAGCAGTACTTC. This gives the protein CASSLALRIREQYF.

There are many counts of this clonotype. V and J are TRBV20-1 and TRBJ2-1; the D is unclear. The V gene's germline CDR1 is DFQATT and CDR2 SNEGSKA (reference sequence). Trimming left V 1 base short and J 3 bases short, with 10 bases between. There are 14 residues in the CDR3. CDR3 bases: TGCAGTGCTAGAGCAGGCTCCTTCTACAATGAGCAGTTCTTC. The encoded protein is CSARAGSFYNEQFF.

The chain recombines TRBV5-1 with TRBJ2-5; D perhaps matches TRBD1 (6 bases). Germline-derived CDR1 and CDR2 are SGHRS and YFSETQ. The CDR3 sequence is 17 residues long. The ends were cut back, 4 bases at V and 2 bases at J, with 21 bases in the middle. In DNA form, the CDR3 reads TGCGCCAGCAGCGAGTCCCTATTACAGGGCCTACAAGAGACCCAGTACTTC. It yields the protein CASSESLLQGLQETQYF.

This clonotype has ten or more counts. The rearrangement joins TRBV5-1 to TRBJ2-7; no clear D. This CDR3 spans 15 amino acids. Per the germline V gene, CDR1 is SGHRS and CDR2 is YFSETQ. V was cut by 2 bases and J by 0 bases, with 12 bases left in between. The DNA of the CDR3 is TGCGCCAGCAGCTTCCGAGGCTCACCCTCCTACGAGCAGTACTTC. Translation gives CASSFRGSPSYEQYF.

This chain joins TRBV7-9 and TRBJ2-2; D gene ambiguous. Germline CDR1 is SEHNR and CDR2 is FQNEAQ (reference sequence). The CDR3 has 15 amino acids. V was trimmed by 3 bases and J by 7 bases, leaving 15 bases between them. The CDR3 protein is CASSFGSPFGGELFF. CDR3 sequence (DNA): TGTGCCAGCAGCTTCGGTAGCCCATTTGGCGGGGAGCTGTTTTTT.

This clonotype was seen ten or more times. The chain uses TRBV20-1 and TRBJ1-5; no clear D gene. CDR1 DFQATT and CDR2 SNEGSKA come from the germline V gene (reference sequence). The CDR3 sequence is 14 residues long. V lost 6 bases and J lost 0, with 12 bases in between. The CDR3 loop is CSATRRVSNQPQHF. CDR3 nucleotides: TGCAGTGCAACCCGTCGGGTTAGCAATCAGCCCCAGCATTTT.

The chain recombines TRBV6-1 with TRBJ2-7; perhaps TRBD1 as D (6 bases). V was trimmed by 10 bases and J by 5 bases, leaving 18 bases between them. The CDR3 is made up of 13 amino acids. Germline assignment: CDR1 MNHNS and CDR2 SASEGT. This chain's CDR3 is CATLTTGLNEQYF. In DNA, the CDR3 is TGTGCCACCCTCACGACAGGTCTCAACGAGCAGTACTTC.

This clonotype appeared many times. The gene calls are TRBV12-3 or TRBV12-4 and TRBJ2-2; a possible D gene is TRBD2 (6 bases). The CDR3 extends over 15 amino acids. The V gene lost 6 bases and the J gene lost 2 bases, with 13 bases spanning the gap. CDR3 in amino acids: CASRHRDSNTGELFF. CDR3 nucleotide sequence: TGTGCCAGCAGACACCGGGACTCAAACACCGGGGAGCTGTTTTTT.

This clonotype was detected ten times or more. The chain is built from TRBV3-1 and TRBJ2-1, with a tentative D call TRBD2 (5 bases). Germline V lookup: CDR1 LGHDT, CDR2 YNNKEL (reference sequence). V shed 4 bases and J shed 7 bases, with 11 bases lying between them. The CDR3 is 13 amino acids. The DNA of the CDR3 is TGTGCCAGCAGCCTCCATGAGGGTAATGAGCAGTTCTTC. As protein: CASSLHEGNEQFF.

This clonotype has ten or more counts. The J gene is TRBJ1-5, the V gene TRBV25-1; 8 positions agree with TRBD1. The length of the CDR3 is 15 residues. The ends lost 8 bases at V and 5 bases at J; junction bases unmatched: 11. Per germline, CDR1 MGHDK and CDR2 SYGVNS. CDR3 DNA sequence: TGTGCCAGCGTCTGGGACAGGAGTCCTTATCAGCCCCAGCATTTT. This sequence encodes CASVWDRSPYQPQHF.

This clonotype was seen a few times. The chain is built from TRBV11-2 and TRBJ2-7, with TRBD2 matching 9 bases. Per the germline V gene, CDR1 is SGHAT and CDR2 is FQNNGV. This CDR3 has 15 residues. V lost 6 bases, J lost 7 bases, and 13 bases stayed unmatched. Here the CDR3 DNA reads TGTGCCAGCAGTCGAACAGATAGCGGGAGAGGTGAGCAGTACTTC. It is translated as CASSRTDSGRGEQYF.